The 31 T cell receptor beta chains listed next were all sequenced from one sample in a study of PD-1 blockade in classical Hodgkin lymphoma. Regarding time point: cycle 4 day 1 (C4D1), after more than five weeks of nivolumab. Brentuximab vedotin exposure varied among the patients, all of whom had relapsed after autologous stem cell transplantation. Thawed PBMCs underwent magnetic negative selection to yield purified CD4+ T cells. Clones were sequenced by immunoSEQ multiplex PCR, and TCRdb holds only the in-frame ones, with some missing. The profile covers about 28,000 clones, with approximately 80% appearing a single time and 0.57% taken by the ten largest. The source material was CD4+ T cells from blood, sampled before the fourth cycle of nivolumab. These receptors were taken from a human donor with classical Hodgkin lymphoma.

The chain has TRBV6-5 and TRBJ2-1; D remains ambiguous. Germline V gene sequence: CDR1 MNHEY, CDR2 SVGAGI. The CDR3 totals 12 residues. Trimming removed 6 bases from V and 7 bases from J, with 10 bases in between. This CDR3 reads CASRGGRNEQFF. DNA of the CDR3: TGTGCCAGCAGGGGTGGGCGGAATGAGCAGTTCTTC.

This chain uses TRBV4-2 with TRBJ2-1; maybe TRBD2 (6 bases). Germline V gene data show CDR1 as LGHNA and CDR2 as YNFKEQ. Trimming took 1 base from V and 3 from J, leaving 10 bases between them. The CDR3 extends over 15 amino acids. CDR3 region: CASSQGGTGYNEQFF. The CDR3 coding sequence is TGTGCCAGCAGCCAAGGCGGGACGGGCTACAATGAGCAGTTCTTC.

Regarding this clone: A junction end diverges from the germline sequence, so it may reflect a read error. The CDR3 sequence is CASSPTAGTGGNEQFF. CDR3 nucleotides: TGTGCTAGCAGCCCAACAGCCGGGACAGGGGGTAATGAGCAGTTCTTC. J is TRBJ2-1 and V is TRBV7-7; 11 bases line up with TRBD1. CDR3 length: 16 amino acids. CDR1 SSHAT and CDR2 FNYEAQ come from the germline V gene (reference sequence).

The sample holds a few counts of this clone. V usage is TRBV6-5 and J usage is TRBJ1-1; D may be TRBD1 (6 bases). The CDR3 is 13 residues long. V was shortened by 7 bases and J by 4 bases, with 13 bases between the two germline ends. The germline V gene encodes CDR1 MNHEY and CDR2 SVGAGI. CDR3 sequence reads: CASIGQGLTEAFF. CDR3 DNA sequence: TGTGCCAGCATCGGCCAGGGGCTCACTGAAGCTTTCTTT.

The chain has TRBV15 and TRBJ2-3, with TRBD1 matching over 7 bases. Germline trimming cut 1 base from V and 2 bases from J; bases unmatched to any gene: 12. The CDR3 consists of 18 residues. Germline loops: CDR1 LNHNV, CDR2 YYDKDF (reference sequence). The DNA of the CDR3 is TGTGCCACCAGCAGAGGTGGGGGTTACAGGGGCAACACAGATACGCAGTATTTT. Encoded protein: CATSRGGGYRGNTDTQYF.

The CDR3 spells CASSIQVTEAFF. CDR3 sequence (DNA): TGTGCCAGCAGCATACAGGTTACTGAAGCTTTCTTT. V is TRBV5-5 and J is TRBJ1-1; the D gene is possibly TRBD1 (5 bases). V lost 4 bases and J lost 5, with 9 bases in between. This CDR3 region has 12 residues. Germline CDR1 is SGHKS and CDR2 is YYEKEE (reference sequence). The full variable domain, with the rest looked up from reference TRBV5-5 and TRBJ1-1, is DAGVTQSPTHLIKTRGQQVTLRCSPISGHKSVSWYQQVLGQGPQFIFQYYEKEERGRGNFPDRFSARQFPNYSSELNVNALLLGDSALYLCASSIQVTEAFFGQGTRLTVV.

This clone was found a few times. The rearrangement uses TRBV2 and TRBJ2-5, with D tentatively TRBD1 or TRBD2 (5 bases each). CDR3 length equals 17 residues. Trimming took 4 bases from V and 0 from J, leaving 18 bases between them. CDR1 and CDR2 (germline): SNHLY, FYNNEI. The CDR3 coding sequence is TGTGCCAGCAGTGGAGAGGGACCCTACCCGTACCAAGAGACCCAGTACTTC. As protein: CASSGEGPYPYQETQYF.

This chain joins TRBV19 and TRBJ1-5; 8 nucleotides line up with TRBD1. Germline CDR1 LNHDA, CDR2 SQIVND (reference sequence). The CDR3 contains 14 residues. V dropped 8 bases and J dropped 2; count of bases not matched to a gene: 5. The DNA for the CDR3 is TGTGCCAGTCTGGAGGGACAGGGCAATCAGCCCCAGCATTTT. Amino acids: CASLEGQGNQPQHF.

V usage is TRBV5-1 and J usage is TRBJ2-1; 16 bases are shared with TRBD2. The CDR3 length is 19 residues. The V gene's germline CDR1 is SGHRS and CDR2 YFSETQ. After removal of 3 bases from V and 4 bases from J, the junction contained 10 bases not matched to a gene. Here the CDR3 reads CASSWTGTSGRADYNEQFF. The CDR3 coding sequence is TGCGCCAGCAGCTGGACCGGGACTAGCGGGAGGGCCGATTACAATGAGCAGTTCTTC.

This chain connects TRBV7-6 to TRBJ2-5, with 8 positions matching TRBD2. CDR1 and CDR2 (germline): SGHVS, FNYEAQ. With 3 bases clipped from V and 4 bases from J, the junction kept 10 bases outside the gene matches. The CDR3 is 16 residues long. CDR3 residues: CASSLVGGVMVETQYF. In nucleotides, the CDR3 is TGTGCCAGCAGCTTGGTCGGGGGGGTAATGGTAGAGACCCAGTACTTC.

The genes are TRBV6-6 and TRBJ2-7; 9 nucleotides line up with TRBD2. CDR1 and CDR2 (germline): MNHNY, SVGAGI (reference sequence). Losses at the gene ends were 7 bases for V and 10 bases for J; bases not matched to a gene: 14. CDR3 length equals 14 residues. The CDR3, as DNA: TGTGCCAGCACCGACTCCGGGACTAGCCTCAAACAGTACTTC. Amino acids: CASTDSGTSLKQYF.

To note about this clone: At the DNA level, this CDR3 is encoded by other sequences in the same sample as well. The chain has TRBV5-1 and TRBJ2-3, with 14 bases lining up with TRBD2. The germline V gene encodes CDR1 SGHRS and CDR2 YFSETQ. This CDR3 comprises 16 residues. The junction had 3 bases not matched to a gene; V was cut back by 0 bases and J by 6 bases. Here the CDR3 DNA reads TGCGCCAGCAGCTTGGGGACTAGCGGGGGGTTGGATACGCAGTATTTT. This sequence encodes CASSLGTSGGLDTQYF.

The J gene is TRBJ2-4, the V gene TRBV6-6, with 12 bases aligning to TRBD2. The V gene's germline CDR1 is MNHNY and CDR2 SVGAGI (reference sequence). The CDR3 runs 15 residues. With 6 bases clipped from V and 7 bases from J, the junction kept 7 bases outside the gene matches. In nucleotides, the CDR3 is TGTGCCAGCAGGCCTAGCGGGAGGGCCTGGAACATTCAGTACTTC. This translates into CASRPSGRAWNIQYF.

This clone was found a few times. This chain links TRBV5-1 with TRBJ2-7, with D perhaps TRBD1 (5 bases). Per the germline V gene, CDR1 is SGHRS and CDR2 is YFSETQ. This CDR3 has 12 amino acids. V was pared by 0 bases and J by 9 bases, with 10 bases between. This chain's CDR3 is CASSLEDSRQYF. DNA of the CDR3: TGCGCCAGCAGCTTGGAAGACAGCCGGCAGTACTTC.

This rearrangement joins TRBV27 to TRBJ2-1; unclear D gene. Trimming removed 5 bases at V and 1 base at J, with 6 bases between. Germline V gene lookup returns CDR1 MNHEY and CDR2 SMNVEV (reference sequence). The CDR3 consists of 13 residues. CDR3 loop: CASSRRSYNEQFF. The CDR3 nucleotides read TGTGCCAGCAGTCGCCGGTCCTACAATGAGCAGTTCTTC.

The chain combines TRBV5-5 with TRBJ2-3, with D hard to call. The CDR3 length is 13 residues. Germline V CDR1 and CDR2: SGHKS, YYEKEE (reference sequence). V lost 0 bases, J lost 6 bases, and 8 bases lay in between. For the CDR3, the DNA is TGTGCCAGCAGCTTGGTTGGGAAGGATACGCAGTATTTT. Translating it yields CASSLVGKDTQYF.

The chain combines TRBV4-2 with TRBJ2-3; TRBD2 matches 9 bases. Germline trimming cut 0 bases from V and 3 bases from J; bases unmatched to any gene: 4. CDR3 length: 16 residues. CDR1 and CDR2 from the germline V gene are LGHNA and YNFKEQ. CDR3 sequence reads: CASSQDQAGGTDTQYF. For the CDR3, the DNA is TGTGCCAGCAGCCAAGATCAAGCGGGAGGTACAGATACGCAGTATTTT.

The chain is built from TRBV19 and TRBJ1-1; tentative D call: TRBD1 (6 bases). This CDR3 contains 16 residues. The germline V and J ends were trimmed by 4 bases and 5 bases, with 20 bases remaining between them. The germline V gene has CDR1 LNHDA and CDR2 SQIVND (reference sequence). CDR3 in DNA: TGTGCCAGTAGTAATTGGTGGACAGCTAGGGGGACTGAAGCTTTCTTT. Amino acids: CASSNWWTARGTEAFF.

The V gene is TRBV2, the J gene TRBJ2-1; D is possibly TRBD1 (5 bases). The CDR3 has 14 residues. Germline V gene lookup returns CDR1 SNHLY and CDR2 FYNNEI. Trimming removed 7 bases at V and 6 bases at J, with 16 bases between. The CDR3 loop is CASMVTWGLNEQFF. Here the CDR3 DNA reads TGTGCCAGCATGGTGACATGGGGCCTCAATGAGCAGTTCTTC.

This CDR3 is CASSLGARGRPNEQFF. The CDR3 coding sequence is TGCGCCAGCAGCTTGGGTGCCAGGGGGCGCCCCAATGAGCAGTTCTTC. The rearrangement joins TRBV5-1 to TRBJ2-1; 8 bases map to TRBD1. This CDR3 region has 16 residues. CDR1 SGHRS and CDR2 YFSETQ come from the germline V gene. V shed 0 bases and J 6 bases; nucleotides not matched to a gene: 8.

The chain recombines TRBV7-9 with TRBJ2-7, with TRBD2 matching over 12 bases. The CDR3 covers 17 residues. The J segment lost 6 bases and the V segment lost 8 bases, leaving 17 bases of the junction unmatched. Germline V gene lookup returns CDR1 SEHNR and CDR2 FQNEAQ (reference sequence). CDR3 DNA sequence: TGTGCCAGCCAACAGTCTAGCGGGAGGGCCCCCCTTACCGAGCAGTACTTC. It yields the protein CASQQSSGRAPLTEQYF.

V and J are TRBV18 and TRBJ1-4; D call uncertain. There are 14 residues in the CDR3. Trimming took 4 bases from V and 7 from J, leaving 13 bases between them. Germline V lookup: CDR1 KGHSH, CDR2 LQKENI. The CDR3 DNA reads TGTGCCAGCTCACTTGGAGTAGTCGGTGAAAAACTGTTTTTT. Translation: CASSLGVVGEKLFF.

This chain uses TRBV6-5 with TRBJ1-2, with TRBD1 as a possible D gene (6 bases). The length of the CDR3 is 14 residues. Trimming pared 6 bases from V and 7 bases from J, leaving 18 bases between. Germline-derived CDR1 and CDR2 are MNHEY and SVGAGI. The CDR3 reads CASSPRGQTGGYTF. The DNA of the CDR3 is TGTGCCAGCAGCCCCAGGGGCCAGACTGGTGGCTACACCTTC.

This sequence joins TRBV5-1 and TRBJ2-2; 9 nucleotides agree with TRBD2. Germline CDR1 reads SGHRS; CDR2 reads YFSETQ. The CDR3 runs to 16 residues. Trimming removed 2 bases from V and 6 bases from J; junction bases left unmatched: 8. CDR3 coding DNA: TGCGCCAGCAGCTTATACCCTCTAGCGGGATCCGGGGAGCTGTTTTTT. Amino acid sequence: CASSLYPLAGSGELFF.

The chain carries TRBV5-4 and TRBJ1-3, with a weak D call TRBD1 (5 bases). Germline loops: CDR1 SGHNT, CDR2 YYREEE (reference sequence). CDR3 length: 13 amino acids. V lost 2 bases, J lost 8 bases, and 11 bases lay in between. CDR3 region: CASSLRGLDTIYF. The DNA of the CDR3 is TGTGCCAGCAGCTTACGGGGACTAGACACCATATATTTT.

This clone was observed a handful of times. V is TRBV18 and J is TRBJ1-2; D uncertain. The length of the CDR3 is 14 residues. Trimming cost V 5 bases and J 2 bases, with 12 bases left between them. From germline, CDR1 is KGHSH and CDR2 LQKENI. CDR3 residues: CASSSTDGNYGYTF. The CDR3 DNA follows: TGTGCCAGCTCATCCACCGACGGGAACTATGGCTACACCTTC.

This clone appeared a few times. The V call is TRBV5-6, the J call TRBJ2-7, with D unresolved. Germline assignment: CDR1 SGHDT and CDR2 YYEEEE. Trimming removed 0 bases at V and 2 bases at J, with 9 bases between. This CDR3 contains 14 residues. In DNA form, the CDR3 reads TGTGCCAGCAGCTTGGGGATTCTAACCTACGAGCAGTACTTC. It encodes CASSLGILTYEQYF.

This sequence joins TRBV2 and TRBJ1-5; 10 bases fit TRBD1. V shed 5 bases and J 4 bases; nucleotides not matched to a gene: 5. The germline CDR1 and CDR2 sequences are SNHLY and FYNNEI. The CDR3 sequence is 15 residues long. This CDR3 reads CASSRPGQGNQPQHF. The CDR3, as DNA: TGTGCCAGCAGTAGACCGGGACAGGGGAATCAGCCCCAGCATTTT.

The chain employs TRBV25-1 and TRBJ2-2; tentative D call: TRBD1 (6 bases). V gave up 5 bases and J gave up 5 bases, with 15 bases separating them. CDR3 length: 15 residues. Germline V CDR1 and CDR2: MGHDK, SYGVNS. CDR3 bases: TGTGCCAGCAGTCCCAGGACAGCCCAAACCGGGGAGCTGTTTTTT. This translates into CASSPRTAQTGELFF. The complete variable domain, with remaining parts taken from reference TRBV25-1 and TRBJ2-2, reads EADIYQTPRYLVIGTGKKITLECSQTMGHDKMYWYQQDPGMELHLIHYSYGVNSTEKGDLSSESTVSRIRTEHFPLTLESARPSHTSQYLCASSPRTAQTGELFFGEGSRLTVL.

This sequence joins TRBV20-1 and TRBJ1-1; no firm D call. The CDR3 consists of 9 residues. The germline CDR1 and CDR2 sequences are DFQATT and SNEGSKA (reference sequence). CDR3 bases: TGCACGGCTAACACTGAAGCTTTCTTT. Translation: CTANTEAFF.

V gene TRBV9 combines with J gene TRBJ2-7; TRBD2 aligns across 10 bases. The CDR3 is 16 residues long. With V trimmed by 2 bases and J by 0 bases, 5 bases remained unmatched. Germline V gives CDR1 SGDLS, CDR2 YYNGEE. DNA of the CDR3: TGTGCCAGCAGCGTCGGACTAGCGGCAAACTCCTACGAGCAGTACTTC. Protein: CASSVGLAANSYEQYF. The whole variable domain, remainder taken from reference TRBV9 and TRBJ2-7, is DSGVTQTPKHLITATGQRVTLRCSPRSGDLSVYWYQQSLDQGLQFLIQYYNGEERAKGNILERFSAQQFPDLHSELNLSSLELGDSALYFCASSVGLAANSYEQYFGPGTRLTVT.